This section outlines one TCR beta chain sequence together with its context. Germline V CDR1 and CDR2: SGHRS, YFSETQ. The V end lost 3 bases, the J end lost 2 bases, and 16 bases lay between the germline ends. The CDR3 runs to 16 residues. Measured with immunoSEQ multiplex PCR; TCRdb has only the in-frame clones, and not every one. The sample carries roughly 200,000 clones, 75% to 90% recorded once. These data originate in a study of blood T cell repertoires in COVID-19. As for the study in general: T cells, B-cell-depleted T cells, or PBMCs provided the cDNA or gDNA that served as material.

Specimen: PBMCs or T cells enriched from blood (not recorded which). This rearrangement joins TRBV5-1 to TRBJ2-3; D perhaps matches TRBD2 (6 bases). The receptor was derived from a woman under 40 who had been exposed to COVID-19. The DNA of the CDR3 is TGCGCCAGCAGCTACCGGGACTGGGGGACCACAGATACGCAGTATTTT. It is translated as CASSYRDWGTTDTQYF.